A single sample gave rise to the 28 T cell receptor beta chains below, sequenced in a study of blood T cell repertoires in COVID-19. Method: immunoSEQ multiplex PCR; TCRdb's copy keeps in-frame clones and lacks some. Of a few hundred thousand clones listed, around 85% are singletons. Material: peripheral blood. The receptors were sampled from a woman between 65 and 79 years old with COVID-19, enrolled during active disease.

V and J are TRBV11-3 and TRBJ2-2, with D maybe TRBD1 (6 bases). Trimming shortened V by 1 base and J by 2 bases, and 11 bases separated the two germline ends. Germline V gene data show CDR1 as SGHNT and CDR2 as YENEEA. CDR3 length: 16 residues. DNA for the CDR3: TGTGCCAGCAGCTTAGTTCAGGGGCTAAACACCGGGGAGCTGTTTTTT. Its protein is CASSLVQGLNTGELFF.

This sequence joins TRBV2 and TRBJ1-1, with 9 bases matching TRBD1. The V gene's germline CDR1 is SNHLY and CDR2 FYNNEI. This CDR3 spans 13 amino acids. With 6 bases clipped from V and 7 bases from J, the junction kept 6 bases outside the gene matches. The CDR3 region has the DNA TGTGCCAGCAGGGGAACAGGGGGCCGTGAAGCTTTCTTT. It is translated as CASRGTGGREAFF.

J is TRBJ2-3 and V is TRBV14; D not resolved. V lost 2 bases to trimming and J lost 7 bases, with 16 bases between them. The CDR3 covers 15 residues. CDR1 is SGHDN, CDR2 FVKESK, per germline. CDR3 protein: CASSQPGWIRNTQYF. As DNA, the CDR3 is TGTGCCAGCAGCCAACCCGGTTGGATCAGGAATACGCAGTATTTT.

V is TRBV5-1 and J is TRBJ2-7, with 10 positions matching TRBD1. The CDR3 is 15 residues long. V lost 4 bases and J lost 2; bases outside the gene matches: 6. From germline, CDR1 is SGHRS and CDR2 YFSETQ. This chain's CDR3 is CASSAGQGETYEQYF. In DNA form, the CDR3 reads TGCGCCAGCAGCGCAGGACAGGGGGAGACCTACGAGCAGTACTTC.

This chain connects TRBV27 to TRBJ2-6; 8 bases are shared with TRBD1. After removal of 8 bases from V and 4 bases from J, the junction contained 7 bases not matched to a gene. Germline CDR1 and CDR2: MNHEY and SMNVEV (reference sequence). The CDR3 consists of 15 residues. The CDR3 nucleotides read TGTGCCAGCTTGGACAGGGATGAGGGGGCCAACGTCCTGACTTTC. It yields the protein CASLDRDEGANVLTF.

This CDR3 reads CASSLDRSSYNEQFF. CDR3 bases: TGTGCCAGCAGCCTAGACAGAAGCTCCTACAATGAGCAGTTCTTC. The chain employs TRBV7-3 and TRBJ2-1, with a weak D call TRBD1 (5 bases). V shed 5 bases and J shed 0 bases, with 11 bases lying between them. CDR3 length: 15 amino acids. Germline CDR1 reads SGHTA; CDR2 reads FQGTGA.

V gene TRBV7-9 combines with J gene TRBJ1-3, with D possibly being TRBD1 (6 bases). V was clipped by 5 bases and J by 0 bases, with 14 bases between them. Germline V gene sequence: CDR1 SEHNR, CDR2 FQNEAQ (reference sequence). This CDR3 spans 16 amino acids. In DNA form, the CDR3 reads TGTGCCAGCAGCCTTCGACAGGATTACTCTGGAAACACCATATATTTT. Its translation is CASSLRQDYSGNTIYF.

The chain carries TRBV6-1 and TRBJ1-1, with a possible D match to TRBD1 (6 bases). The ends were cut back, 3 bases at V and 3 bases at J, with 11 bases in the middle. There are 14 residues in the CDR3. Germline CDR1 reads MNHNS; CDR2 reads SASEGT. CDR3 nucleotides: TGTGCCAGCAGTGATGGGGGCGCATACACTGAAGCTTTCTTT. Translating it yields CASSDGGAYTEAFF.

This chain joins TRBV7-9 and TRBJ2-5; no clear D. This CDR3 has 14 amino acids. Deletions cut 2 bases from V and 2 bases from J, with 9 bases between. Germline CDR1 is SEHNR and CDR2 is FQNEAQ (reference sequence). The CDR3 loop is CASSLSSSQETQYF. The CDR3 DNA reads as TGTGCCAGCAGCTTAAGCTCTAGTCAAGAGACCCAGTACTTC. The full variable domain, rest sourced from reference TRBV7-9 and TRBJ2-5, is DTGVSQNPRHKITKRGQNVTFRCDPISEHNRLYWYRQTLGQGPEFLTYFQNEAQLEKSRLLSDRFSAERPKGSFSTLEIQRTEQGDSAMYLCASSLSSSQETQYFGPGTRLLVL.

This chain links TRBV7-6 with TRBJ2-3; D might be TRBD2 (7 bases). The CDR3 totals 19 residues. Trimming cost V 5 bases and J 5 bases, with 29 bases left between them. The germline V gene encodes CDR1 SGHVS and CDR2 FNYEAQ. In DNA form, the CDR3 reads TGTGCCAGCAGCCTACGAGGGGGGGCCGGGGGAGGTTCGGGAGATACGCAGTATTTT. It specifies CASSLRGGAGGGSGDTQYF.

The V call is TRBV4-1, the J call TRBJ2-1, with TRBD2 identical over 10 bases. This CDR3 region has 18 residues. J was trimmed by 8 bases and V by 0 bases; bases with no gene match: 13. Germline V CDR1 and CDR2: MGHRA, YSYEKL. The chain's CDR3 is CASSQDPNPSGGAHEQFF. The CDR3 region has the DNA TGCGCCAGCAGCCAAGACCCAAATCCGAGCGGGGGGGCCCATGAGCAGTTCTTC.

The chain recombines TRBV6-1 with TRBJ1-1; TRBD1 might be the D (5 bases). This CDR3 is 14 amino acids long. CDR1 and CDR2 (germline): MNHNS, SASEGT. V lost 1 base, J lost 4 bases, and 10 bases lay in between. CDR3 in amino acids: CASSEDRRLTEAFF. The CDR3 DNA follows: TGTGCCAGCAGTGAAGACAGGAGACTCACTGAAGCTTTCTTT.

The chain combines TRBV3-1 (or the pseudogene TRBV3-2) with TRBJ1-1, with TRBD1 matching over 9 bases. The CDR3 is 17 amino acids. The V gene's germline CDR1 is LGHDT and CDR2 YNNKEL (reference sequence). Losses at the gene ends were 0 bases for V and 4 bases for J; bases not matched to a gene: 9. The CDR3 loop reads CASSQERKQGAGTEAFF. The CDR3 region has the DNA TGTGCCAGCAGCCAAGAGAGGAAACAGGGGGCTGGCACTGAAGCTTTCTTT.

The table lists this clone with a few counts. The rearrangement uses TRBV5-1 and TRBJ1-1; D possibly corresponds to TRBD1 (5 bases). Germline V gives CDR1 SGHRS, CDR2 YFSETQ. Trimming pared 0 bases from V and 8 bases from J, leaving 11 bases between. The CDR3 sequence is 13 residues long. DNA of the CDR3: TGCGCCAGCAGCTTGGAGGGGAGGGGAGAAGCTTTCTTT. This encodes CASSLEGRGEAFF.

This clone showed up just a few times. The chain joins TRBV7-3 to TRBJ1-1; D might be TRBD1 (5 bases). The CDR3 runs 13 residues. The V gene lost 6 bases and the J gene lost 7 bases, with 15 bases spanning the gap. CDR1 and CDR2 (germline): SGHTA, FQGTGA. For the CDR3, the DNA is TGTGCCAGCAGTCTTAACGTTCAGGGTGAAGCTTTCTTT. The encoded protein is CASSLNVQGEAFF.

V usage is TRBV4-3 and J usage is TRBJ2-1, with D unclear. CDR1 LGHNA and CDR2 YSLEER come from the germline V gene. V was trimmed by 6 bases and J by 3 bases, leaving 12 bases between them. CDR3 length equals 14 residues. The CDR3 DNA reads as TGCGCCAGCAGTTACGACACGAGCTACAATGAGCAGTTCTTC. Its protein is CASSYDTSYNEQFF.

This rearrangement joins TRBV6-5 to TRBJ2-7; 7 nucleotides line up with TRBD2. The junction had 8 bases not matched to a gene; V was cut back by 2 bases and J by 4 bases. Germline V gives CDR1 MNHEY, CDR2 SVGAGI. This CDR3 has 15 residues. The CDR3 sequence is CASSYEAGPGYEQYF. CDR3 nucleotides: TGTGCCAGCAGTTACGAAGCGGGGCCCGGGTACGAGCAGTACTTC.

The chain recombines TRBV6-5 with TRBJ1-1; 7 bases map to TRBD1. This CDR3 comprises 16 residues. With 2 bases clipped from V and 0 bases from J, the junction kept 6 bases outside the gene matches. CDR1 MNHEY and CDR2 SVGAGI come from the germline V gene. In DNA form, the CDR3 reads TGTGCCAGCAGTTACGGGTCGACAGGGCTGAACACTGAAGCTTTCTTT. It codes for CASSYGSTGLNTEAFF.

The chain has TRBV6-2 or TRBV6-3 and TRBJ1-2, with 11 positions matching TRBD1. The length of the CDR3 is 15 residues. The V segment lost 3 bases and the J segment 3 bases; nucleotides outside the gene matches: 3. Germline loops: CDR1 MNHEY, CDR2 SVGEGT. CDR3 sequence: CASSYRTGGDYGYTF. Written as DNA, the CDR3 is TGTGCCAGCAGTTATCGGACAGGGGGCGACTATGGCTACACCTTC.

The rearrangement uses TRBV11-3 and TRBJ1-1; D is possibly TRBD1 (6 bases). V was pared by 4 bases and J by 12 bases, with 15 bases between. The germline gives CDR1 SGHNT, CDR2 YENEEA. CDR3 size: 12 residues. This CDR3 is CASSSSTGRSFF. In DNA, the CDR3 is TGTGCCAGCAGCTCGTCTACAGGGCGGTCTTTCTTT.

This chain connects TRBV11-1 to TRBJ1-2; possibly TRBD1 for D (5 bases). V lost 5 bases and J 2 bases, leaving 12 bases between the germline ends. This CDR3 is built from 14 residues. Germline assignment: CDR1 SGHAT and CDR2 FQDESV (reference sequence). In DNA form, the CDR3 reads TGTGCCAGCAGCCCCCTTGGACAAAACTATGGCTACACCTTC. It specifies CASSPLGQNYGYTF.

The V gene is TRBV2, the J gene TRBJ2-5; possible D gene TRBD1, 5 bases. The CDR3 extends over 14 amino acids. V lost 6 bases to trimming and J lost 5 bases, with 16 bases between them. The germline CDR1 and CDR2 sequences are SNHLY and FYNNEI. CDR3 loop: CASSQGIARETQYF. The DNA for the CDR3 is TGTGCCAGCAGCCAGGGAATTGCTAGGGAGACCCAGTACTTC.

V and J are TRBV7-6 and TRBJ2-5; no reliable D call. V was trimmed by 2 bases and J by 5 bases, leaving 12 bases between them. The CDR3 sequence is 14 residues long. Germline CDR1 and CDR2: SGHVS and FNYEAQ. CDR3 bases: TGTGCCAGCAGCTTAAGGATCCTCGGGGAGACCCAGTACTTC. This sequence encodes CASSLRILGETQYF. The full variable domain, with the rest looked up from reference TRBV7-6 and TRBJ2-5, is GAGVSQSPRYKVTKRGQDVALRCDPISGHVSLYWYRQALGQGPEFLTYFNYEAQQDKSGLPNDRFSAERPEGSISTLTIQRTEQRDSAMYRCASSLRILGETQYFGPGTRLLVL.

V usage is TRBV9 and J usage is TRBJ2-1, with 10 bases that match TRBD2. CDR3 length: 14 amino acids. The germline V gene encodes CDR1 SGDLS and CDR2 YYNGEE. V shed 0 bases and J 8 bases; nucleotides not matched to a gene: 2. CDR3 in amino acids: CASSVGLAGDEQFF. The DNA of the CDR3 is TGTGCCAGCAGCGTAGGGCTAGCGGGGGATGAGCAGTTCTTC.

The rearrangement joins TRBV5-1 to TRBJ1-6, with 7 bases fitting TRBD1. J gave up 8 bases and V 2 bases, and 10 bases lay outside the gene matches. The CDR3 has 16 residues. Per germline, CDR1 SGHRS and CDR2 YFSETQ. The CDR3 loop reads CASSFNTGQGDSPLHF. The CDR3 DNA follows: TGCGCCAGCAGCTTTAATACGGGGCAGGGGGATTCACCCCTCCACTTT. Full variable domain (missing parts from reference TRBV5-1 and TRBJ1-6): KAGVTQTPRYLIKTRGQQVTLSCSPISGHRSVSWYQQTPGQGLQFLFEYFSETQRNKGNFPGRFSGRQFSNSRSEMNVSTLELGDSALYLCASSFNTGQGDSPLHFGNGTRLTVT.

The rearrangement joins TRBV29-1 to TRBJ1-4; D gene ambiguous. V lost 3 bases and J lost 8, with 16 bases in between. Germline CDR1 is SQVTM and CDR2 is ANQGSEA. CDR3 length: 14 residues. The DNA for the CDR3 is TGCAGCGTTGAGGGTGAAGCAGGAGGGGAAAAACTGTTTTTT. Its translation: CSVEGEAGGEKLFF.

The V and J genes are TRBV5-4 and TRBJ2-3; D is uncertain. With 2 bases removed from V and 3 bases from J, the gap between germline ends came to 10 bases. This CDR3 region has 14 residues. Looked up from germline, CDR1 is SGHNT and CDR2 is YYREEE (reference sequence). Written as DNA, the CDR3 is TGTGCCAGCAGCTTTAGCCAGACTACAGATACGCAGTATTTT. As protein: CASSFSQTTDTQYF.

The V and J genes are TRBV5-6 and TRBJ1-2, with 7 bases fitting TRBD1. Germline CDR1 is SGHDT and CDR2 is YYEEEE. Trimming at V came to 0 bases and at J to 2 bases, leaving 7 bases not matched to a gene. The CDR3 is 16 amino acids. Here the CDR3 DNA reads TGTGCCAGCAGCTTGGGTCCGGACAGGCCCAACTATGGCTACACCTTC. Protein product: CASSLGPDRPNYGYTF.